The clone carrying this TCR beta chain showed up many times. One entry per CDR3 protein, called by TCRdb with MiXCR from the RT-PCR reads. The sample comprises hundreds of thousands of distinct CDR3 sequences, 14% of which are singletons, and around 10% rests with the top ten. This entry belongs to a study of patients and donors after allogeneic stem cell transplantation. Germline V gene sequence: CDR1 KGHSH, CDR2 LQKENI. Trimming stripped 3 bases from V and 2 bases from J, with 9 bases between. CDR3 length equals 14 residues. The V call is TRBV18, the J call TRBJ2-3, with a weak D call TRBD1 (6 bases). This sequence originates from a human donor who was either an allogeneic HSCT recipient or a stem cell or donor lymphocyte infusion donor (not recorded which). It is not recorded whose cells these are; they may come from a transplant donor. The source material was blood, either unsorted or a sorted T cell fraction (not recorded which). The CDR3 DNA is TGTGCCAGCTCACCTGGACAGACCACAGATACGCAGTATTTT. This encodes CASSPGQTTDTQYF.